This T cell receptor beta chain was captured in a study of neurological immune-mediated disorders (dated by TCRdb to between 2019 and 2020). In the study overall: Of the approximately 34 multiple sclerosis patients, around 31 had relapsing-remitting MS and 3 had secondary progressive MS. Peripheral blood TCR-beta repertoires from patients with HTLV-I-associated myelopathy (HAM/TSP), patients with multiple sclerosis, and healthy controls were compared in the study using UMI-based sequencing. The roughly 99 TCR-beta libraries covered PBMC samples along with longitudinal samples, technical triplicates, and paired sorted CD4+ and CD8+ T-cell subsets. The cohort was made up of 60 to 75 subjects, consisting of roughly 14 HAM/TSP patients, around 35 multiple sclerosis patients and 20 healthy controls.

The junction shows trimming of 0 bases on V and 5 bases on J, plus 11 bases between the germline ends. There are 15 amino acids in the CDR3, from cysteine to phenylalanine inclusive. The retained sequence is limited to the CDR3, 45 bases, with the frame set at the first base. The germline V gene gives CDR1 as ENHRY and CDR2 as SYGVKD. Unsorted PBMC libraries were generated from 2 million PBMCs stored in RNAlater at -80 °C until RNA extraction. The multiple sclerosis patients were enrolled in a US clinical protocol that evaluated disease progression with magnetic resonance imaging. PBMCs were separated from peripheral blood using Ficoll-Hypaque density gradient centrifugation and then cryopreserved in liquid nitrogen. In its sample, this clonotype was seen many times. No cognate antigen has been identified for it. Base qualities are not at hand, and no much larger clone is one base apart. The research as a whole found: Phylogenetic analysis grouped repertoires from 18 of 34 MS patients into a cluster of related CDR3 sequences, suggesting a possible repertoire-level signature. No clinical or MRI features were associated with the MS cluster, and the authors said that larger cohorts are needed. TCR clonal expansion was highest in HAM/TSP patients and lowest in MS patients, with MS patients falling below even healthy controls. Expanded clones from different subjects shared no identical CDR3 amino acid sequences, which suggests that TCR-beta repertoires were private in all groups.

cDNA was synthesized by template-switch 5'RACE using a primer carrying a 10-nucleotide random unique molecular identifier by which each TCR transcript was tagged. Every sequencing run yielded over 160 million TCR-beta sequences covering 15-18 subjects. The RNeasy kit was used for extraction of total RNA. TCR-beta VDJ regions were amplified with primers for the TCR constant region and the 5'RACE anchor, using the KAPA Real-time Library Amplification kit. A first PCR added sample indexes and Illumina adaptors, after which a second PCR increased the library yield. The roughly 650 bp TCR product was size-selected on a 2% E-gel SizeSelection system after Ampure bead purification. Before pooling, libraries had their quality checked on a Bioanalyzer, their concentration measured with Qubit, and their quantity determined with the Kapa Library Quantification kit. An Illumina HiSeq 2500 sequenced the libraries paired-end 2 x 150 bp. To increase sequence diversity, roughly 24-31% phiX was spiked into each library pool. As for how the authors treated the data: The quality-filtered reads were processed with the UMI-based MiGEC pipeline, whose error correction step removed more than 75% of the raw TCR sequences. VDJ genes were aligned to IMGT germline references, and clonotypes were defined by unique CDR3 amino acid sequence plus V-J genes. VDJtools evaluated clonal expansion, Shannon diversity and CDR3 relatedness (CalcPairwiseDistances, ClusterSamples); CLCbio workbench built phylogenetic trees. Using coefficient-of-variation modelling across technical triplicates, the study counted a clone as expanded if it had at least 8 unique UMIs. TCRdb cleaned the public reads at Q25 with fastp, built clones with MiXCR and kept in-frame beta chains. Under each unique CDR3 protein, matching rows form one entry showing the most common genes and DNA. It is TCRdb's table, rather than the study itself, that gives the V and J calls and clone size. The sample data list around 70,000 distinct CDR3 sequences, and 4.5% to 6% of these were observed just once. The ten largest clones represent 2% to 2.5% of the sample.

The sequenced material came from PBMCs. The sequence derives from a woman aged 70-85 years with multiple sclerosis. This chain joins TRBV10-3 to TRBJ1-5; there is no confident call for the D gene. Here is the DNA: TGTGCCATCAGTGAGTCCTTGGGGTATTATCAGCCCCAGCATTTT. Translation gives CAISESLGYYQPQHF.